What follows are 21 T cell receptor beta chains derived from one specimen sequenced in a study of T cells in Graves' hyperthyroidism and ophthalmopathy (dated by TCRdb to about 2019). Library prep was done by multiplex PCR. The listed sequencing device is Illumina HiSeq 2000. Amplification of TCR beta CDR3 regions was carried out from RNA transcripts. The first round of RT-PCR for the TCR CDR3 was performed with the HTBI primer set and the Qiagen OneStep RT-PCR kit. The public sequencing data were trimmed at Q25 with fastp and processed into clonotypes with MiXCR by TCRdb, which kept only in-frame beta chains. One record per CDR3 amino acid sequence lists the most common genes and DNA. The sample table holds a few hundred thousand distinct CDR3 sequences, of which roughly 50% were seen once. Roughly 7.7% of the sample rests with the top ten. The material sequenced was peripheral blood or thyroid tissue (not recorded which). These receptors all stem from a woman between 18 and 29 years old with Graves' hyperthyroidism.

The chain has TRBV5-1 and TRBJ1-5; a possible D gene is TRBD1 (5 bases). Deletions cut 0 bases from V and 6 bases from J, with 13 bases between. Germline CDR1 is SGHRS and CDR2 is YFSETQ. The CDR3 is 15 amino acids. CDR3 protein: CASSLAAGYAQPQHF. For the CDR3, the DNA is TGCGCCAGCAGCTTGGCGGCAGGGTACGCTCAGCCCCAGCATTTT.

This clonotype showed up many times. The chain recombines TRBV20-1 with TRBJ2-7; TRBD2 might be the D (6 bases). CDR1 and CDR2 from the germline V gene are DFQATT and SNEGSKA (reference sequence). CDR3 length: 16 residues. Trimming cost V 0 bases and J 2 bases, with 17 bases left between them. Written as DNA, the CDR3 is TGCAGTGCTAGAGATGGGTTCGGGACTTCTGCCTACGAGCAGTACTTC. Amino acid sequence: CSARDGFGTSAYEQYF.

On this clonotype: The junction does not match germline at one end; this may be a read error. The chain couples TRBV9 to TRBJ2-5; TRBD2 aligns across 10 bases. There are 18 residues in the CDR3. The germline V gene has CDR1 SGDLS and CDR2 YYNGEE. CDR3: CAGSVAPAGGFRSETQYF. Here the CDR3 DNA reads TGTGCCGGCAGCGTAGCTCCAGCGGGAGGGTTCAGATCAGAGACCCAGTACTTC.

Comments on this clonotype: Since a much larger clone is just one base distant, this may be a read error. The gene calls are TRBV7-2 and TRBJ2-7, with TRBD2 matching 14 bases. The ends lost 5 bases at V and 5 bases at J; junction bases unmatched: 11. Germline lookup yields CDR1 SGHTA and CDR2 FQGNSA. This CDR3 region has 17 residues. CDR3 in amino acids: CASSHRRLAGGPDEQYF. For the CDR3, the DNA is TGTGCCAGCAGCCACCGAAGACTAGCGGGAGGGCCGGACGAGCAGTACTTC.

The chain carries TRBV7-9 and TRBJ2-5; 9 bases match TRBD2. This CDR3 spans 14 amino acids. V lost 3 bases, J lost 5 bases, and 4 bases stayed unmatched. Germline V CDR1 and CDR2: SEHNR, FQNEAQ (reference sequence). The CDR3 loop is CASSFASGMETQYF. In DNA, the CDR3 is TGTGCCAGCAGCTTTGCTAGCGGGATGGAGACCCAGTACTTC. Supplemented by reference TRBV7-9 and TRBJ2-5, the full variable domain reads DTGVSQNPRHKITKRGQNVTFRCDPISEHNRLYWYRQTLGQGPEFLTYFQNEAQLEKSRLLSDRFSAERPKGSFSTLEIQRTEQGDSAMYLCASSFASGMETQYFGPGTRLLVL.

The chain uses TRBV12-3 or TRBV12-4 and TRBJ2-5; TRBD2 is a possible D gene (5 bases). V was clipped by 4 bases and J by 5 bases, with 14 bases between them. CDR3 size: 14 residues. This CDR3 reads CASSSRRLGETQYF. CDR3 nucleotides: TGTGCCAGCAGTTCTAGGAGGTTAGGGGAGACCCAGTACTTC.

The CDR3 region has the DNA TGTGCCAGCAGTGAATCGGGGGGACAGGGGGGTTACGAGCAGTACTTC. Translating it yields CASSESGGQGGYEQYF. The gene calls are TRBV2 and TRBJ2-7; 11 bases align to TRBD1. V dropped 2 bases and J dropped 4; count of bases not matched to a gene: 7. CDR3 size: 16 residues. Germline V gives CDR1 SNHLY, CDR2 FYNNEI.

V and J are TRBV3-1 and TRBJ2-7, with D possibly being TRBD2 (7 bases). V lost 2 bases and J lost 7, with 18 bases in between. Germline CDR1 is LGHDT and CDR2 is YNNKEL (reference sequence). This CDR3 is built from 15 residues. In DNA form, the CDR3 reads TGTGCCAGCAGCCAAAGGACAAGGGGGGGGTCGGAGCAGTACTTC. It translates to CASSQRTRGGSEQYF.

This clonotype was counted many times. The CDR3 coding sequence is TGTGCCAGCAGCTTAGAATTAGCAGGTCTCTCCTACGAGCAGTACTTC. Translating it yields CASSLELAGLSYEQYF. The genes are TRBV7-2 and TRBJ2-7; D is uncertain. Deletions cut 1 base from V and 0 bases from J, with 13 bases between. CDR1 is SGHTA, CDR2 FQGNSA, per germline. The CDR3 runs 16 residues.

In this sample, this clonotype turned up many times. The rearrangement links TRBV6-5 to TRBJ1-2; perhaps TRBD1 as D (5 bases). Trimming cost V 7 bases and J 0 bases, with 9 bases left between them. Germline loops: CDR1 MNHEY, CDR2 SVGAGI. This CDR3 contains 13 residues. This CDR3 is CASTKGTNYGYTF. The DNA for the CDR3 is TGTGCCAGCACGAAGGGGACTAACTATGGCTACACCTTC.

Comments on this clonotype: A much larger clone is a single base away; this may be a read error. CDR3 sequence: CASSPGTNYEQHF. The CDR3 DNA follows: TGTGCCAGCAGCCCCGGGACGAACTACGAGCAGCACTTC. V gene TRBV2 combines with J gene TRBJ2-7; D tentatively fits TRBD1 or TRBD2 (5 bases each). CDR1 and CDR2 (germline): SNHLY, FYNNEI. The CDR3 covers 13 residues.

This clonotype was recorded at least ten times. The chain couples TRBV12-3 or TRBV12-4 to TRBJ1-4, with 11 bases aligning to TRBD1. Trimming removed 6 bases from V and 8 bases from J; junction bases left unmatched: 14. CDR3 length equals 17 residues. In DNA form, the CDR3 reads TGTGCCAGCAGGCGGACAGGGGGCATCATAGGGTACGAAAAACTGTTTTTT. The encoded protein is CASRRTGGIIGYEKLFF.

The V and J genes are TRBV29-1 and TRBJ1-6, with TRBD1 as a possible D gene (6 bases). The CDR3 is 11 amino acids. Trimming took 8 bases from V and 9 from J, leaving 11 bases between them. CDR1 SQVTM and CDR2 ANQGSEA come from the germline V gene. CDR3 sequence (DNA): TGCAGCCCGGACAGCACTTCACCCCTCCACTTT. This gives the protein CSPDSTSPLHF.

This clonotype came up many times. This chain uses TRBV20-1 with TRBJ2-7; D is unresolved. CDR1 is DFQATT and CDR2 is SNEGSKA in the germline V gene (reference sequence). V shed 0 bases and J shed 1 base, with 7 bases lying between them. The CDR3 length is 13 residues. The CDR3 loop is CSARDPNSYEQYF. As DNA, the CDR3 is TGCAGTGCTAGAGATCCTAATTCCTACGAGCAGTACTTC.

This sequence joins TRBV7-6 and TRBJ1-2, with 12 bases matching TRBD1. The V gene end was trimmed by 4 bases and the J gene end by 7 bases; junction bases not matched to a gene: 7. Germline CDR1 is SGHVS and CDR2 is FNYEAQ. CDR3 length equals 15 residues. The CDR3 loop is CASSSSGTGGSGYTF. The CDR3 DNA reads TGTGCCAGCAGCTCTAGCGGGACAGGGGGCTCTGGCTACACCTTC.

This clonotype showed up just once. The chain uses TRBV5-5 and TRBJ2-6; D gene ambiguous. CDR1 is SGHKS and CDR2 is YYEKEE in the germline V gene (reference sequence). Deletions cut 4 bases from V and 4 bases from J, with 9 bases between. CDR3 length: 14 amino acids. This CDR3 reads CASSPLQGANVLTF. In DNA form, the CDR3 reads TGTGCCAGCAGCCCGCTACAGGGGGCCAACGTCCTGACTTTC.

This clonotype was detected ten times or more. J is TRBJ1-2 and V is TRBV20-1, with 9 bases fitting TRBD1. Germline CDR1 DFQATT, CDR2 SNEGSKA (reference sequence). J gave up 8 bases and V 6 bases, and 7 bases lay outside the gene matches. This CDR3 is built from 12 residues. The CDR3 spells CSAKDRGRGYTF. The CDR3 nucleotides are TGCAGTGCCAAGGACAGGGGAAGAGGCTACACCTTC.

As for this clonotype: As the CDR3 is not closed by the conserved phenylalanine or tryptophan, this likely results from a read error. It is unclear where the CDR3 begins or ends on the DNA, so no DNA is shown, and the CDR3 is as TCRdb lists it. V is TRBV20-1 and J is TRBJ1-4. CDR1 is DFQATT, CDR2 SNEGSKA, per germline (reference sequence). The CDR3 contains 9 residues when both ends are counted. This CDR3 reads CSARDPRDY.

The chain recombines TRBV29-1 with TRBJ1-1, with D possibly TRBD1 on 5 matching bases. V was shortened by 8 bases and J by 2 bases, with 12 bases between the two germline ends. The CDR3 is 12 residues long. Per the germline V gene, CDR1 is SQVTM and CDR2 is ANQGSEA. For the CDR3, the DNA is TGCAGCCAGCCCCAGGGAAACACTGAAGCTTTCTTT. Its protein is CSQPQGNTEAFF.

This clonotype was observed a few times. The rearrangement joins TRBV11-2 to TRBJ2-5, with a tentative D call TRBD2 (5 bases). CDR3 size: 15 residues. From germline, CDR1 is SGHAT and CDR2 FQNNGV. Between the trimmed V and J ends, which lost 0 bases and 1 base, there was a span of 9 bases. The CDR3: CASSLDRDSQETQYF. In nucleotides, the CDR3 is TGTGCCAGCAGCTTAGATCGGGATAGCCAAGAGACCCAGTACTTC.

The chain is built from TRBV20-1 and TRBJ2-5, with D unclear. Trimming removed 8 bases at V and 0 bases at J, with 4 bases between. The CDR3 consists of 10 residues. The germline CDR1 and CDR2 sequences are DFQATT and SNEGSKA (reference sequence). The CDR3 region has the DNA TGCAGTCCCGACCAAGAGACCCAGTACTTC. It specifies CSPDQETQYF.